This T cell receptor beta chain comes out of a study of T cell changes during pregnancy in multiple sclerosis. Per germline, CDR1 SGHTA and CDR2 FQGNSA. V was pared by 5 bases and J by 1 base, with 18 bases between. The CDR3 has 17 residues. TCRdb's table, derived via immunoSEQ multiplex PCR, lists solely in-frame clones and lacks some. The table lists about 77,000 clones, about 89% of them singletons, with around 2% in the top ten. The rearrangement uses TRBV7-2 and TRBJ1-5; D may be TRBD1 (5 bases). The clonotype originates from a female donor with multiple sclerosis, enrolled in a pregnancy study. Material: peripheral blood, obtained before pregnancy. CDR3 in DNA: TGTGCCAGCAGCCGGGGACGGCGGGAATGGAGCAATCAGCCCCAGCATTTT. This codes for CASSRGRREWSNQPQHF.